The present T cell receptor (beta chain) was sequenced within a study of CD8+CD57+ T cells in acquired aplastic anemia. Study-level information: Each DNA sample taken from sorted CD4+ and CD8+ cells came to approximately 3.3 ug on average. Findings of the study overall: No significant patient-versus-control difference appeared in CD8+ Simpson's diversity.

Patients sequenced had flow cytometry evidence of CD8+CD57+ cell expansion. Every patient had severe acquired aplastic anemia. As to this clonotype: Its antigen is still unknown.

This CDR3 region has 14 residues. V shed 5 bases, J shed 2 bases, and the junction held 1 base outside the gene matches. Germline values: CDR1 SGHVS, CDR2 FNYEAQ. Profiles of TCR beta VDJ and CDR3 were generated from a genomic DNA template. TCRdb processed the reads anew with MiXCR; each CDR3 protein has one entry. The sample lists 260,000 or so distinct CDR3 sequences, more than 40% seen once, with over 7.5% in the top ten. The J gene is TRBJ2-1, the V gene TRBV7-6; 9 bases fit TRBD2. This TCR derives from a human donor with aplastic anemia. Sequences were obtained from sorted CD4+, CD8+, or CD8+CD57+ T cells (not recorded which) from PBMCs. The CDR3 DNA is TGTGCCAGCAGCCCTAGCGGGACCTACAATGAGCAGTTCTTC. This codes for CASSPSGTYNEQFF.